These 32 T cell receptor beta chains were all obtained from the same sample, sequenced in a study of post-analysis software for immune sequencing data. Study-wide results and caveats: Patients carried five TRBV segments more frequently than controls did, and TRBV5-6, TRBV5-1 and TRBV20-1 were among them.

Unique molecular identifiers were present in the TCR beta cDNA libraries. TCRdb called the PCR reads again in MiXCR, with one record for every CDR3 protein. This repertoire shows hundreds of thousands of distinct CDR3 sequences, 30% found once; its top ten account for around 0.56%. Their antigens remain unidentified. Material: blood. These receptors came from a girl aged 10 to 17 with multiple sclerosis.

In its sample, this clonotype was seen many times. The chain carries TRBV4-3 and TRBJ2-5; D uncertain. CDR3 size: 13 residues. V lost 0 bases and J 4 bases, leaving 6 bases between the germline ends. Germline V gene sequence: CDR1 LGHNA, CDR2 YSLEER. The CDR3 DNA follows: TGCGCCAGCAGCCAAGAGATGAGAGAGACCCAGTACTTC. It codes for CASSQEMRETQYF.

This chain uses TRBV7-2 with TRBJ2-4, with D maybe TRBD1 (6 bases). Gene TRBJ2-7 matches the end of the DNA better, so the J call may be wrong. The CDR3 spans 15 residues. Germline lookup yields CDR1 SGHTA and CDR2 FQGNSA. This CDR3 is CASSRQGRSPYEQYF. CDR3 sequence (DNA): TGTGCCAGCAGCAGGCAGGGGCGATCGCCCTACGAGCAGTACTTC.

This clonotype has a count of ten or more. The chain combines TRBV4-1 with TRBJ2-1; 10 bases agree with TRBD2. CDR3 length: 15 amino acids. Germline lookup yields CDR1 MGHRA and CDR2 YSYEKL. V lost 1 base, J lost 4 bases, and 1 base stayed unmatched. CDR3 DNA sequence: TGCGCCAGCAGCCAAGCTAGCGGGGGTTACAATGAGCAGTTCTTC. Amino acids: CASSQASGGYNEQFF.

The chain employs TRBV20-1 and TRBJ2-7, with D possibly matching TRBD2 (5 bases). The CDR3 loop spans 12 amino acids. The germline gives CDR1 DFQATT, CDR2 SNEGSKA (reference sequence). The CDR3 here is CSTNGETYEQYF. Here the CDR3 DNA reads TGCAGCACCAACGGGGAGACCTACGAGCAGTACTTC.

The chain uses TRBV27 and TRBJ2-7; possibly TRBD2 for D (6 bases). The CDR3 runs to 15 residues. V lost 0 bases to trimming and J lost 4 bases, with 13 bases between them. CDR1 is MNHEY and CDR2 is SMNVEV in the germline V gene (reference sequence). In DNA, the CDR3 is TGTGCCAGCAGTTTATCCCGGGAGCGTCGGTACGAGCAGTACTTC. Encoded protein: CASSLSRERRYEQYF.

This chain links TRBV4-3 with TRBJ2-5, with D tentatively TRBD2 (6 bases). CDR3 length: 19 residues. CDR1 is LGHNA and CDR2 is YSLEER in the germline V gene. V was shortened by 3 bases and J by 2 bases, with 25 bases between the two germline ends. The chain's CDR3 is CASSHRLLIAASNQETQYF. CDR3 sequence (DNA): TGCGCCAGCAGCCACCGTCTGCTTATAGCGGCAAGCAATCAAGAGACCCAGTACTTC.

V is TRBV6-5 and J is TRBJ2-5; 7 positions agree with TRBD1. Germline V CDR1 and CDR2: MNHEY, SVGAGI. V was clipped by 2 bases and J by 2 bases; unmatched bases: 5. The CDR3 is 15 residues long. The CDR3 nucleotides read TGTGCCAGCAGTTACACGACAGGGCCGCAAGAGACCCAGTACTTC. Translated: CASSYTTGPQETQYF.

The sample holds many counts of this clonotype. CDR3 in DNA: TGCAGCGTTGAAGATGCAGAGAGGGGTGGTCAGTTCTTC. It specifies CSVEDAERGGQFF. J is TRBJ2-1 and V is TRBV29-1; D could derive from TRBD1 or TRBD2 (5 bases each). V lost 0 bases and J 13 bases, leaving 16 bases between the germline ends. The germline V gene encodes CDR1 SQVTM and CDR2 ANQGSEA. The CDR3 consists of 13 residues.

The chain combines TRBV6-4 with TRBJ1-5; the D is unclear. The length of the CDR3 is 13 residues. V was trimmed by 2 bases and J by 3 bases, leaving 5 bases between them. Germline CDR1 reads MRHNA; CDR2 reads SNTAGT. The DNA for the CDR3 is TGTGCCAGCAGTGACGGGCACAATCAGCCCCAGCATTTT. Translated, it gives CASSDGHNQPQHF.

The chain is built from TRBV6-1 and TRBJ1-2; D gene ambiguous. This CDR3 has 14 residues. Trimming cost V 0 bases and J 7 bases, with 12 bases left between them. Germline V gives CDR1 MNHNS, CDR2 SASEGT. Written as DNA, the CDR3 is TGTGCCAGCAGTGAAGCGGTGGTGGGAATTGGCTACACCTTC. Its protein product is CASSEAVVGIGYTF.

The V call is TRBV18, the J call TRBJ2-1; 8 nucleotides align to TRBD1. CDR3 length: 16 residues. With V trimmed by 2 bases and J by 1 base, 4 bases remained unmatched. Germline V gene sequence: CDR1 KGHSH, CDR2 LQKENI. The CDR3 reads CASSPYRQGSYNEQFF. The CDR3 DNA reads as TGTGCCAGCTCACCATACCGACAGGGGTCCTACAATGAGCAGTTCTTC. The entire variable domain, with the rest obtained from reference TRBV18 and TRBJ2-1, is as follows: NAGVMQNPRHLVRRRGQEARLRCSPMKGHSHVYWYRQLPEEGLKFMVYLQKENIIDESGMPKERFSAEFPKEGPSILRIQQVVRGDSAAYFCASSPYRQGSYNEQFFGPGTRLTVL.

This clonotype was counted at least ten times. The genes are TRBV24-1 and TRBJ2-3, with D unresolved. CDR3 length: 13 amino acids. Trimming removed 3 bases at V and 4 bases at J, with 7 bases between. Germline V gene sequence: CDR1 KGHDR, CDR2 SFDVKD. CDR3 loop: CATSDRGPDTQYF. The CDR3 DNA follows: TGTGCCACCAGTGATCGCGGACCAGATACGCAGTATTTT.

Worth noting for this clonotype: Relative to the germline gene, one junction end is altered; a read error may explain this. The gene calls are TRBV7-2 and TRBJ1-5; a weak D match, TRBD1 (6 bases). The CDR3 loop spans 17 amino acids. Germline CDR1 is SGHTA and CDR2 is FQGNSA. In nucleotides, the CDR3 is TGTGCCAGCAGCGCATACCCCGGACAGTATAGCAATCAGCCCCTGCATTTT. Encoded protein: CASSAYPGQYSNQPLHF.

In its sample, this clonotype was seen a few times. The chain combines TRBV7-9 with TRBJ1-6, with 7 bases fitting TRBD1. This CDR3 contains 15 residues. Per the germline V gene, CDR1 is SEHNR and CDR2 is FQNEAQ (reference sequence). The ends lost 5 bases at V and 4 bases at J; junction bases unmatched: 5. CDR3: CASSRRQGYNSPLHF. DNA of the CDR3: TGTGCCAGCAGCCGCAGACAGGGATATAATTCACCCCTCCACTTT.

This clonotype was seen many times. The chain joins TRBV7-2 to TRBJ2-5, with 7 bases matching TRBD1. The length of the CDR3 is 15 residues. With V trimmed by 4 bases and J by 1 base, 6 bases remained unmatched. CDR1 is SGHTA, CDR2 FQGNSA, per germline. The CDR3 nucleotides read TGTGCCAGCAGCTCGAGGACAGGCGGCCAAGAGACCCAGTACTTC. Its protein product is CASSSRTGGQETQYF. The full variable domain, rest sourced from reference TRBV7-2 and TRBJ2-5, is GAGVSQSPSNKVTEKGKDVELRCDPISGHTALYWYRQSLGQGLEFLIYFQGNSAPDKSGLPSDRFSAERTGGSVSTLTIQRTQQEDSAVYLCASSSRTGGQETQYFGPGTRLLVL.

The sample holds many counts of this clonotype. The chain couples TRBV20-1 to TRBJ2-5, with D perhaps being TRBD1 or TRBD2 (5 bases each). The CDR3 covers 11 residues. Trimming took 7 bases from V and 0 from J, leaving 6 bases between them. Per the germline V gene, CDR1 is DFQATT and CDR2 is SNEGSKA (reference sequence). The CDR3 DNA follows: TGCAGTGGGGGGTACCAAGAGACCCAGTACTTC. Encoded protein: CSGGYQETQYF.

The rearrangement uses TRBV18 and TRBJ2-5, with 14 bases that match TRBD2. In germline, CDR1 is KGHSH, CDR2 LQKENI. Unmatched junction bases numbered 2, after V lost 1 base and J lost 1 base. The CDR3 sequence is 17 residues long. This chain's CDR3 is CASSPLGLAGVQETQYF. The CDR3 DNA reads TGTGCCAGCTCACCACTGGGACTAGCGGGAGTCCAAGAGACCCAGTACTTC.

The rearrangement joins TRBV24-1 to TRBJ2-5; D is perhaps TRBD1 or TRBD2 (5 bases each). The CDR3 is 19 residues long. Germline V CDR1 and CDR2: KGHDR, SFDVKD. Trimming left V 0 bases short and J 1 base short, with 20 bases between. CDR3 amino acids: CATSDLRSGPGTLQETQYF. In DNA form, the CDR3 reads TGTGCCACCAGTGATTTGCGCTCGGGGCCGGGAACCCTCCAAGAGACCCAGTACTTC.

The chain links TRBV20-1 to TRBJ1-5; D is unclear. The CDR3 is made up of 16 amino acids. V lost 7 bases and J lost 5, with 24 bases in between. Germline V lookup: CDR1 DFQATT, CDR2 SNEGSKA (reference sequence). The CDR3 sequence: CSGILSGGVLDQPQHF. In DNA, the CDR3 is TGCAGTGGGATTCTGAGTGGTGGGGTTCTGGATCAGCCCCAGCATTTT.

This clonotype was counted a few times. The rearrangement uses TRBV18 and TRBJ2-1; the D gene is possibly TRBD2 (6 bases). CDR1 is KGHSH and CDR2 is LQKENI in the germline V gene. Trimming cost V 6 bases and J 5 bases, with 17 bases left between them. The CDR3 runs 15 residues. The chain's CDR3 is CASSPFSGPHNEQFF. The DNA of the CDR3 is TGTGCCAGCTCGCCTTTTAGCGGCCCCCACAATGAGCAGTTCTTC.

The chain has TRBV3-1 and TRBJ1-1, with D possibly TRBD1 on 5 matching bases. The CDR3 consists of 14 residues. The V and J ends lost 2 bases and 2 bases respectively, with 9 bases between them. Germline V gene sequence: CDR1 LGHDT, CDR2 YNNKEL (reference sequence). DNA of the CDR3: TGTGCCAGCAGCCAACCAACAGGTAACACTGAAGCTTTCTTT. It encodes CASSQPTGNTEAFF. The whole variable domain, filled in from reference TRBV3-1 and TRBJ1-1, reads DTAVSQTPKYLVTQMGNDKSIKCEQNLGHDTMYWYKQDSKKFLKIMFSYNNKELIINETVPNRFSPKSPDKAHLNLHINSLELGDSAVYFCASSQPTGNTEAFFGQGTRLTVV.

The rearrangement joins TRBV4-3 to TRBJ2-5, with D unresolved. CDR3 length equals 12 residues. Germline V CDR1 and CDR2: LGHNA, YSLEER. Trimming took off 3 bases at V and 7 bases at J, with 9 bases between the two ends. CDR3 amino acids: CASSQDPSTQYF. The DNA for the CDR3 is TGCGCCAGCAGCCAGGATCCTTCGACCCAGTACTTC.

The chain couples TRBV7-2 to TRBJ2-3; D possibly uses TRBD1 or TRBD2 (6 bases each). The CDR3 totals 15 residues. CDR1 and CDR2 (germline): SGHTA, FQGNSA. V lost 5 bases and J lost 4, with 16 bases in between. CDR3 loop: CASSALGGGADTQYF. CDR3 nucleotide sequence: TGTGCCAGCAGCGCCCTGGGGGGCGGGGCAGATACGCAGTATTTT. The entire variable domain, with the rest obtained from reference TRBV7-2 and TRBJ2-3, is as follows: GAGVSQSPSNKVTEKGKDVELRCDPISGHTALYWYRQSLGQGLEFLIYFQGNSAPDKSGLPSDRFSAERTGGSVSTLTIQRTQQEDSAVYLCASSALGGGADTQYFGPGTRLTVL.

The sample holds a few counts of this clonotype. The rearrangement uses TRBV2 and TRBJ2-3; D is possibly TRBD2 (5 bases). V was shortened by 3 bases and J by 6 bases, with 13 bases between the two germline ends. The germline gives CDR1 SNHLY, CDR2 FYNNEI. This CDR3 has 14 residues. The CDR3 sequence: CASSERVSADTQYF. CDR3 coding DNA: TGTGCCAGCAGTGAGCGGGTTTCGGCTGATACGCAGTATTTT.

On this clonotype: An end of the junction does not agree with germline; a read error may underlie this. This chain links TRBV6-2 or TRBV6-3 with TRBJ2-7, with D perhaps matching TRBD2 (6 bases). The CDR3 is made up of 13 amino acids. Germline V gene data show CDR1 as MNHEY and CDR2 as SVGEGT. The DNA for the CDR3 is TGTGCCAGCAGTCCCCGGGACTCCTGCGAGCAGTACTTC. Protein: CASSPRDSCEQYF.

This rearrangement joins TRBV10-3 to TRBJ1-1, with TRBD1 matching over 9 bases. Trimming removed 4 bases from V and 6 bases from J; junction bases left unmatched: 3. Germline CDR1 ENHRY, CDR2 SYGVKD. This CDR3 has 13 amino acids. The CDR3 is CAISGDRVSEAFF. CDR3 bases: TGTGCCATCAGTGGGGACAGGGTCTCTGAAGCTTTCTTT.

V usage is TRBV6-2 or TRBV6-3 and J usage is TRBJ2-7, with D maybe TRBD2 (5 bases). Trimming removed 5 bases from V and 2 bases from J, with 13 bases in between. CDR1 and CDR2 (germline): MNHEY, SVGEGT. The CDR3 runs to 14 residues. CDR3 sequence (DNA): TGTGCCAGCAGTAGATGGACTCCCCCCTACGAGCAGTACTTC. Translating gives CASSRWTPPYEQYF.

This clonotype has more than one count but fewer than ten. This chain joins TRBV2 and TRBJ2-5; maybe TRBD2 (7 bases). The J call could be wrong; TRBJ2-7 is a better fit for the DNA end. Germline V lookup: CDR1 SNHLY, CDR2 FYNNEI. This CDR3 has 15 amino acids. CDR3 amino acids: CASSSPMRGGYEQYF. CDR3 nucleotide sequence: TGTGCCAGCTCCTCCCCCATGAGGGGGGGCTACGAGCAGTACTTC.

The chain combines TRBV10-3 with TRBJ1-5; 7 bases map to TRBD1. Germline CDR1 and CDR2: ENHRY and SYGVKD. The trim removed 6 bases at V and 4 bases at J, leaving 6 bases unmatched. This CDR3 spans 14 amino acids. The CDR3, as DNA: TGTGCCATCAGAGAAACAGGGGTTAATCAGCCCCAGCATTTT. It yields the protein CAIRETGVNQPQHF.

This clonotype was recorded many times. The CDR3 DNA sequence: TGTGCCAGCAGTGTCCAGGGAGACGCTGAGCAGTTCTTC. Its protein product is CASSVQGDAEQFF. V usage is TRBV12-3 or TRBV12-4 and J usage is TRBJ2-1, with D perhaps TRBD1 or TRBD2 (5 bases each). The CDR3 runs to 13 residues. Trimming shortened V by 5 bases and J by 9 bases, and 14 bases separated the two germline ends.

This clonotype occurred a few times. The chain recombines TRBV12-3 or TRBV12-4 with TRBJ2-7; D not certain. Trimming took 3 bases from V and 6 from J, leaving 15 bases between them. There are 14 residues in the CDR3. CDR3 DNA sequence: TGTGCCAGCAGTTTCCGGGTTCCCCCCATCGAGCAGTACTTC. This encodes CASSFRVPPIEQYF.

V and J are TRBV7-6 and TRBJ2-5; D is perhaps TRBD1 (5 bases). CDR3 length: 16 residues. The V and J ends lost 5 bases and 0 bases respectively, with 16 bases between them. CDR1 is SGHVS and CDR2 is FNYEAQ in the germline V gene. In nucleotides, the CDR3 is TGTGCCAGCAGCCCCGGCACAGGATGGTACCAAGAGACCCAGTACTTC. Amino acid sequence: CASSPGTGWYQETQYF.